This entry concerns a single T cell receptor (beta chain). TCRdb re-derived calls from the 5' RACE reads in MiXCR, one entry per CDR3 protein. This table holds 300,000 to 350,000 distinct CDR3 sequences, around 8.1% found once. These data are taken from a study of T cells after yellow fever vaccination. The CDR3 extends over 13 amino acids. V was pared by 4 bases and J by 6 bases, with 12 bases between. The chain carries TRBV12-3 or TRBV12-4 and TRBJ1-2, with D tentatively TRBD1 (5 bases). Sequencing used PBMCs, obtained about 49 days after the first yellow fever vaccination. This clonotype was obtained from a man between 18 and 29 years old who received the YFV17D yellow fever vaccine. The CDR3 sequence: CASSWRRGDGYTF. The CDR3 DNA reads TGTGCCAGCAGTTGGAGACGGGGGGATGGCTACACCTTC.